This T cell receptor beta chain was observed in a study of blood T cells in healthy people across ages. Germline lookup yields CDR1 MNHNS and CDR2 SASEGT. Between the trimmed V and J ends, which lost 1 base and 2 bases, there was a span of 11 bases. The CDR3 contains 15 residues. The draw of peripheral blood yielded about 9.4 milliliters from each donor. Through a sample-barcoded 5' primer and a J-beta primer mix, a second PCR was run for 7 to 11 cycles. TCRdb recomputed calls from the 5' RACE reads with MiXCR, one row per CDR3 protein. This sample has some 1.4 million distinct CDR3 sequences, with 42% found just once.

The sequence was obtained from a woman aged 18 to 35 in good health. Material: blood. V and J are TRBV6-1 and TRBJ1-2; TRBD1 is a possible D gene (5 bases). This CDR3 is CASSEGSPGNYGYTF. CDR3 nucleotide sequence: TGTGCCAGCAGTGAAGGGTCGCCAGGGAACTATGGCTACACCTTC.